This T cell receptor beta chain stems from a study of PD-1 blockade in classical Hodgkin lymphoma. Study-wide points: Newly diagnosed patients were said to have less baseline TCR diversity than healthy donors did. Newly diagnosed and completely responding patients shared comparable baseline diversity. CD4+ but not CD8+ TCR diversity rose significantly by C4D1.

Turning to this clone: The antigen remains unidentified.

The time point was: cycle 4 day 1 (C4D1), after 5 to 7 weeks of nivolumab. Brentuximab vedotin exposure varied, and every patient relapsed after autologous stem cell transplantation. Complete response, partial response or progressive disease constituted the best responses recorded. The CDR3 covers 12 residues. Germline V gene sequence: CDR1 SQVTM, CDR2 ANQGSEA. Profiled with immunoSEQ multiplex PCR; TCRdb holds only in-frame clones, not every one. This table holds about 28,000 clones, roughly 77% found once. The sequencing used peripheral blood mononuclear cells (PBMCs), collected before the fourth cycle of nivolumab. This clonotype was sampled from a human donor with classical Hodgkin lymphoma. The rearrangement links TRBV29-1 to TRBJ1-3, with 8 positions matching TRBD1. The CDR3 region is CSFRGPGNTIYF. The CDR3 DNA follows: TGCAGTTTCAGGGGGCCGGGAAACACCATATATTTT.